This T cell receptor beta chain was recorded in a study of blood T cell repertoires in COVID-19. Across the study: Whether acute or convalescent, the COVID-19 samples came from the United States, Italy and Spain. T cells, B-cell-depleted T cells, or PBMCs provided the cDNA or gDNA that served as material.

Authors' data handling: Reference gene primer amplification in the assay estimated nucleated cell counts. Sequenced by immunoSEQ multiplex PCR; TCRdb stores in-frame clones only, minus some. Clone size and the V and J calls come from that table; the DNA yielded D and trimming. The sample has roughly 290,000 clones; just under 85% are singletons. Trimming pared 1 base from V and 4 bases from J, leaving 16 bases between. The CDR3 loop spans 16 amino acids. From germline, CDR1 is SNHLY and CDR2 FYNNEI. This receptor was taken from a woman between 50 and 59 years old with active or convalescent COVID-19. The V call is TRBV2, the J call TRBJ1-2; a weak D match, TRBD1 (6 bases). Specimen: peripheral blood. CDR3 amino acids: CASSEGGTSSLYGYTF. The CDR3 nucleotides are TGTGCCAGCAGTGAAGGGGGGACAAGCTCTCTCTATGGCTACACCTTC.